This T cell receptor (beta chain) comes out of a study of T cells in localized non-small cell lung cancer. TCRdb keeps only in-frame clones here, not all; method: immunoSEQ multiplex PCR. The sample records about 20,000 clones, around 86% being singletons. Trimming took 1 base from V and 5 from J, leaving 11 bases between them. The germline V gene encodes CDR1 LGHNT and CDR2 FRNRAP. This CDR3 comprises 14 residues. The material was PBMCs, obtained before any cancer treatment. The clonotype comes from a man aged 40-75 years with stage II squamous cell lung carcinoma. The chain couples TRBV12-5 to TRBJ2-5, with no clear D. The CDR3 DNA follows: TGTGCTAGTGGTTTGGGGCAAATGGGGGAGACCCAGTACTTC. Protein sequence: CASGLGQMGETQYF.